The T cell receptor beta chain described here comes from a study of patients and donors after allogeneic stem cell transplantation. Germline V gives CDR1 MNHNS, CDR2 SASEGT. The CDR3 length is 14 residues. V lost 6 bases and J 5 bases, leaving 13 bases between the germline ends. This clonotype was detected only a few times. From the RT-PCR reads, TCRdb called clonotypes with MiXCR, one entry per CDR3 protein. The sample holds 900,000 to 1,000,000 distinct CDR3 sequences, about a sixth seen once. Sequenced sample: blood, either unsorted or a sorted T cell fraction (not recorded which). This clonotype originated in a human donor who was either an allogeneic HSCT recipient or a stem cell or donor lymphocyte infusion donor (not recorded which). It is not recorded whose cells these are; they may come from a transplant donor. The gene calls are TRBV6-1 and TRBJ2-2, with D perhaps assigned TRBD1 or TRBD2 (6 bases each). CDR3 loop: CASRNRGRTGELFF. The CDR3 DNA sequence: TGTGCCAGCAGAAACCGGGGGCGGACCGGGGAGCTGTTTTTT.